This TCR beta chain was obtained from a study of cytomegalovirus exposure and HLA in healthy donors. Regarding the study as a whole: Three of the chains that were CMV-associated were confirmed in vitro to be specific for CMV antigens. Most TCR sequences proved rare, with some public TCRs found in many donors. Cytomegalovirus status, reportedly, was diagnosed with high specificity and sensitivity by the classifier. In a later analysis, first-cohort TCR clusters were found to tend to co-occur in the 120 or so validation repertoires.

Clones were sequenced by immunoSEQ multiplex PCR, and TCRdb holds only the in-frame ones, with some missing. The profile shows 55,000 to 80,000 clones, 95% of them singletons. The V and J ends lost 3 bases and 2 bases respectively, with 17 bases between them. CDR3 length: 17 amino acids. The germline CDR1 and CDR2 sequences are MNHNS and SASEGT. In regard to this clone: Its specificity is unknown.

The TCR was taken from a woman between 18 and 29 years old in good health and CMV-seropositive. J is TRBJ1-5 and V is TRBV6-1; D possibly corresponds to TRBD1 (6 bases). Material for sequencing was PBMCs. The CDR3 nucleotides are TGTGCCAGCAGTGACCCAGCGGCAGGGGTCGGCAATCAGCCCCAGCATTTT. This encodes CASSDPAAGVGNQPQHF.